This TCR beta chain was profiled in a study of pediatric ulcerative colitis (dated by TCRdb to between 2019 and 2020). Background on the whole study: Of the ulcerative colitis patients, several had pancolitis and two had left-sided colitis, and histology in every patient was consistent with ulcerative colitis. From nine newly diagnosed, treatment-naive pediatric ulcerative colitis patients and a few non-IBD control children, paired blood and rectal samples were collected. Using the Pediatric Ulcerative Colitis Activity Index, two patients were classed as having mild disease, four as having moderate disease and three as having acute severe colitis.

The CDR3 starts with the cysteine, ends with the phenylalanine, and has 15 residues. Only CDR3 DNA is held: 45 bases, read in frame from base 1. CDR1 is given as SGDLS and CDR2 as YYNGEE, both from the germline V gene. Germline trimming amounts to 4 bases on V and 0 bases on J, with 2 as the count of junction bases outside the gene matches. A word on this clone: What this receptor recognizes is not known. The input lacks base qualities; no much larger clone sits a single base away.

Rearranged CDR3 beta regions were amplified from genomic DNA with multiplex V and J primers using the immunoSEQ TRB Survey service. To keep sequencing depth equal across samples, survey-level depth of up to 500,000 reads per sample was applied. The libraries were purified and pooled, then sequenced using Illumina technology. As for how the authors treated the data: Productive clonality, sample overlap, pairwise scatters, CDR3 beta length, V/D/J gene usage and productiveness were assessed with immunoSEQ online tools. Calculated diversity was defined as the number of unique rearrangements divided by total templates times 100, and Shannon and Simpson indices were additionally computed. For principal component analysis, Z-score normalized data were analyzed with the R prcomp function and the ggbiplot package. Morisita's index was used to quantify blood-rectal clonal overlap within each subject. TCRdb holds this immuneACCESS table with in-frame rearrangements only. Some clones are missing; in checked studies, unresolved V genes explain under half, and the rest has no known cause. V and J calls and clone size come straight from that table; D and trimming were deduced from the DNA. Here the sample has more than 50,000 clones; more than 60% occur a single time. Around 5.2% of the sample rests with the top ten.

The research as a whole found: Because repertoires were derived from total lymphocyte DNA, patterns in rare subsets such as regulatory T cells may not have been reflected. With only a handful of individuals, the healthy control group was small. A couple of rectal CDR3 clonotypes were present in all ulcerative colitis patients and in none of the controls. For technical reasons, the blood samples of a couple of patients yielded substantially fewer templates, so those samples were excluded from the blood-rectal overlap analysis. Autologous blood-rectal clonal overlap was significantly higher in ulcerative colitis patients than in controls, suggesting increased T cell trafficking to inflamed tissue. Features of the rectal repertoire distinguished controls, mild-moderate colitis patients and acute severe colitis patients, and in acute severe colitis, rectal diversity was reduced because of clonal expansions.

Before the diagnostic colonoscopy, none of the ulcerative colitis patients had been given immunosuppressive medication. Blood was sampled at the same time as the colonoscopy. The Wizard kit (Promega) was used to extract genomic DNA from both blood and intestinal samples. In this chain, TRBV9 is recombined with TRBJ1-4; TRBD1 matches 8 bases in the middle. This sequence was found in a boy aged 10-17 years with moderate ulcerative colitis. Sequencing was performed on blood. The CDR3 region: CASSPTGATNEKLFF. The DNA is TGTGCCAGCAGCCCGACAGGGGCAACTAATGAAAAACTGTTTTTT.